These T cell receptor beta chains were read from a single sample in a study of blood T cell repertoires in COVID-19. The repertoire was sequenced with immunoSEQ multiplex PCR; TCRdb's copy has only in-frame clones and lacks some. The profile shows over 250,000 clones, approximately 92% of them singletons. Material: PBMCs or T cells enriched from blood (not recorded which). The receptors stem from a woman in her 30s who had recovered from COVID-19. Each CDR3 is given with its conserved first and last residue. Fields, in order: CDR3 length, J gene, D gene, V gene, clone size, CDR3 DNA, CDR3 protein. D genes are given only for firm matches. Some rows have no size entry. The others give once, few or many, or a class for an expanded clone.

CDR3 length: 14; J gene: TRBJ2-4; D gene: .; V gene: TRBV28; clone size: once; CDR3 DNA: TGTGCCAGCAGCGAGCTTTTAGCCAAAAACATTCAGTACTTC; CDR3 protein: CASSELLAKNIQYF
CDR3 length: 14; J gene: TRBJ2-2; D gene: .; V gene: TRBV7-8; clone size: few; CDR3 DNA: TGTGCCAGCAGCGTACTAGTAACCACCGGGGAGCTGTTTTTT; CDR3 protein: CASSVLVTTGELFF
CDR3 length: 13; J gene: TRBJ2-7; D gene: TRBD1; V gene: TRBV10-3; clone size: .; CDR3 DNA: TGTGCCATCGCCGGACAGGGGGCTCACGAGCAGTACTTC; CDR3 protein: CAIAGQGAHEQYF
CDR3 length: 15; J gene: TRBJ2-7; D gene: TRBD2; V gene: TRBV19; clone size: .; CDR3 DNA: TGTGCCAGTAAGGTAGCGGGAGCCCATTCCTACGAGCAGTACTTC; CDR3 protein: CASKVAGAHSYEQYF
CDR3 length: 14; J gene: TRBJ1-1; D gene: .; V gene: TRBV5-4; clone size: .; CDR3 DNA: TGTGCCAGCAGCACAAAACAGGGCCCCACTGAAGCTTTCTTT; CDR3 protein: CASSTKQGPTEAFF
CDR3 length: 13; J gene: TRBJ1-5; D gene: .; V gene: TRBV28; clone size: .; CDR3 DNA: TGTGCCAGCACCAGAGGGGGTGCTCAGCCCCAGCATTTT; CDR3 protein: CASTRGGAQPQHF
CDR3 length: 15; J gene: TRBJ1-1; D gene: TRBD1; V gene: TRBV18; clone size: .; CDR3 DNA: TGTGCCAGCTCACCAGGACAGGGGAGAGAAACTGAAGCTTTCTTT; CDR3 protein: CASSPGQGRETEAFF
CDR3 length: 15; J gene: TRBJ2-7; D gene: .; V gene: TRBV18; clone size: .; CDR3 DNA: TGTGCCAGCTCACCACCGTTCGGGAGCTCCTACGAGCAGTACTTC; CDR3 protein: CASSPPFGSSYEQYF
CDR3 length: 14; J gene: TRBJ1-1; D gene: TRBD1; V gene: TRBV7-9; clone size: .; CDR3 DNA: TGTGCCAGCACAAGGGACAGAGTGAACACTGAAGCTTTCTTT; CDR3 protein: CASTRDRVNTEAFF
CDR3 length: 16; J gene: TRBJ2-1; D gene: TRBD2; V gene: TRBV27; clone size: .; CDR3 DNA: TGTGCCAGCAGTTCGGTCGGGCTAGCGGGACGAAATGAGCAGTTCTTC; CDR3 protein: CASSSVGLAGRNEQFF
CDR3 length: 13; J gene: TRBJ1-1; D gene: .; V gene: TRBV18; clone size: .; CDR3 DNA: TGTGCCAGTCGAAAAGAGGGGAACACTGAAGCTTTCTTT; CDR3 protein: CASRKEGNTEAFF
CDR3 length: 14; J gene: TRBJ2-5; D gene: TRBD1; V gene: TRBV3-1/TRBV3-2; clone size: .; CDR3 DNA: TGTGCCAGCAGCGAAGGGACAGGGGAAGAGACCCAGTACTTC; CDR3 protein: CASSEGTGEETQYF
CDR3 length: 23; J gene: TRBJ2-2; D gene: TRBD2; V gene: TRBV12-5; clone size: .; CDR3 DNA: TGTGCTAGTGGTTTGAGGGCTCCCGGGACTAGCGGGGACCGAGTCATTAACACCGGGGAGCTGTTTTTT; CDR3 protein: CASGLRAPGTSGDRVINTGELFF
CDR3 length: 17; J gene: TRBJ1-3; D gene: TRBD1; V gene: TRBV7-8; clone size: .; CDR3 DNA: TGTGCCAGCAGCTTAAGGGGGGCGGGACAGAGAGAAAACACCATATATTTT; CDR3 protein: CASSLRGAGQRENTIYF
CDR3 length: 14; J gene: TRBJ2-1; D gene: .; V gene: TRBV14; clone size: .; CDR3 DNA: TGTGCCAGCAGCCAAGACTTGCTCGGAGATGAGCAGTTCTTC; CDR3 protein: CASSQDLLGDEQFF
CDR3 length: 18; J gene: TRBJ1-4; D gene: TRBD1; V gene: TRBV18; clone size: .; CDR3 DNA: TGTGCCAGCTCACCAGGGGACAGGGGGAGGGCAACTAATGAAAAACTGTTTTTT; CDR3 protein: CASSPGDRGRATNEKLFF
CDR3 length: 13; J gene: TRBJ1-1; D gene: .; V gene: TRBV10-3; clone size: .; CDR3 DNA: TGTGCCATCAGTGGCCGGGCAGGGTATGAAGCTTTCTTT; CDR3 protein: CAISGRAGYEAFF
CDR3 length: 18; J gene: TRBJ2-3; D gene: TRBD2; V gene: TRBV28; clone size: .; CDR3 DNA: TGTGCCAGCAGCCTAAGCGGGACGGGAAAGTTAAGCACAGATACGCAGTATTTT; CDR3 protein: CASSLSGTGKLSTDTQYF
CDR3 length: 20; J gene: TRBJ2-1; D gene: TRBD1; V gene: TRBV7-9; clone size: .; CDR3 DNA: TGTGCCAGCAGCAAGATGGGACAGGGAGCAGCGGCCGGCTCCTACAATGAGCAGTTCTTC; CDR3 protein: CASSKMGQGAAAGSYNEQFF
CDR3 length: 19; J gene: TRBJ2-1; D gene: .; V gene: TRBV21-1; clone size: .; CDR3 DNA: TGTGCCAGCAGCAATAAAGCCCGGTTCGGGGACTTCGACTACAATGAGCAGTTCTTC; CDR3 protein: CASSNKARFGDFDYNEQFF
CDR3 length: 13; J gene: TRBJ2-2; D gene: .; V gene: TRBV11-3; clone size: .; CDR3 DNA: TGTGCCAGCAGCTTAGGAGAGTCCGGGGAGCTGTTTTTT; CDR3 protein: CASSLGESGELFF
CDR3 length: 15; J gene: TRBJ2-5; D gene: .; V gene: TRBV6-2/TRBV6-3; clone size: .; CDR3 DNA: TGTGCCAGCAGTTACTCTCCCAGGGGCCGAGAGACCCAGTACTTC; CDR3 protein: CASSYSPRGRETQYF
CDR3 length: 13; J gene: TRBJ2-7; D gene: TRBD1; V gene: TRBV29-1; clone size: .; CDR3 DNA: TGCAGCACAAAGTGGGGACAGGGGAACGTGCAGTACTTC; CDR3 protein: CSTKWGQGNVQYF
CDR3 length: 15; J gene: TRBJ2-1; D gene: .; V gene: TRBV7-2; clone size: .; CDR3 DNA: TGTGCCAGCAGCTTATCGTGGGAGGCTAACAATGAGCAGTTCTTC; CDR3 protein: CASSLSWEANNEQFF
CDR3 length: 16; J gene: TRBJ2-5; D gene: TRBD2; V gene: TRBV11-2; clone size: .; CDR3 DNA: TGTGCCAGCAGGAGTTGGAGTGGGAGGGCCCCTGAGACCCAGTACTTC; CDR3 protein: CASRSWSGRAPETQYF
CDR3 length: 16; J gene: TRBJ1-3; D gene: .; V gene: TRBV9; clone size: .; CDR3 DNA: TGTGCCAGCAGCGGCCCCCAGGGTCCCTCTGGAAACACCATATATTTT; CDR3 protein: CASSGPQGPSGNTIYF
CDR3 length: 12; J gene: TRBJ1-1; D gene: .; V gene: TRBV7-9; clone size: .; CDR3 DNA: TGTGCCAGCAGCAAACAGGGCACTGAAGCTTTCTTT; CDR3 protein: CASSKQGTEAFF
CDR3 length: 16; J gene: TRBJ2-1; D gene: .; V gene: TRBV7-2; clone size: .; CDR3 DNA: TGTGCCAGCAGCTTAGCGTCGGGAAGACTCTACAATGAGCAGTTCTTC; CDR3 protein: CASSLASGRLYNEQFF
CDR3 length: 15; J gene: TRBJ1-6; D gene: .; V gene: TRBV28; clone size: .; CDR3 DNA: TGTGCCAGCAGTTATGGGACTCGAGATAATTCACCCCTCCACTTT; CDR3 protein: CASSYGTRDNSPLHF
CDR3 length: 13; J gene: TRBJ1-1; D gene: .; V gene: TRBV5-6; clone size: .; CDR3 DNA: TGTGCCAGCAGCGAAGCAGGGGACACTGAAGCTTTCTTT; CDR3 protein: CASSEAGDTEAFF
CDR3 length: 15; J gene: TRBJ2-3; D gene: TRBD2; V gene: TRBV7-9; clone size: .; CDR3 DNA: TGTGCCAGCAGCTCCTTAGCGGGTAGCACAGATACGCAGTATTTT; CDR3 protein: CASSSLAGSTDTQYF
CDR3 length: 14; J gene: TRBJ2-5; D gene: .; V gene: TRBV5-1; clone size: .; CDR3 DNA: TGCGCCAGCAGCTTGGTCGGGTCAAGGGAGACCCAGTACTTC; CDR3 protein: CASSLVGSRETQYF
CDR3 length: 15; J gene: TRBJ2-7; D gene: TRBD1; V gene: TRBV7-6; clone size: .; CDR3 DNA: TGTGCCAGCAGCCCAACAGGGGCCCCTCCCTACGAGCAGTACTTC; CDR3 protein: CASSPTGAPPYEQYF
CDR3 length: 10; J gene: TRBJ1-6; D gene: .; V gene: TRBV6-5; clone size: once; CDR3 DNA: TGTGCCAGCAGTTGTACGCAGCTCCACTTT; CDR3 protein: CASSCTQLHF
CDR3 length: 16; J gene: TRBJ2-7; D gene: TRBD2; V gene: TRBV6-2/TRBV6-3; clone size: .; CDR3 DNA: TGTGCCAGCAGCCCCATAGCGGGAGTCGAGGGCTACGAGCAGTACTTC; CDR3 protein: CASSPIAGVEGYEQYF
CDR3 length: 17; J gene: TRBJ1-4; D gene: .; V gene: TRBV19; clone size: .; CDR3 DNA: TGTGCCAGTAGGGTCGACGGCAGGCAAACAACTAATGAAAAACTGTTTTTT; CDR3 protein: CASRVDGRQTTNEKLFF
CDR3 length: 15; J gene: TRBJ2-2; D gene: .; V gene: TRBV15; clone size: .; CDR3 DNA: TGTGCCACCAGCAGAGTGCGCACGAACACCGGGGAGCTGTTTTTT; CDR3 protein: CATSRVRTNTGELFF